This T cell receptor (beta chain) appears in the sequencing data of a study of cytomegalovirus exposure and HLA in healthy donors. Whole-study findings and limits: The listing of roughly 160 TCR beta chains classed them as cytomegalovirus-associated.

This clone was picked up one time. The target antigen is unknown. Some clones are missing from TCRdb's copy, which holds only in-frame ones; the method was immunoSEQ multiplex PCR. The sample lists tens of thousands of clones; 84% were seen once. The sequencing input was PBMCs. The receptor was derived from a woman younger than 35 in good health and CMV-seropositive.

CDR3 loop: CASSLPGTAYGYTF. The CDR3 nucleotides read TGTGCCAGTAGTCTCCCAGGGACAGCCTATGGCTACACCTTC. V and J are TRBV19 and TRBJ1-2; 7 bases map to TRBD1. Trimming at V came to 5 bases and at J to 4 bases, leaving 7 bases not matched to a gene. Germline CDR1 reads LNHDA; CDR2 reads SQIVND (reference sequence). The CDR3 has 14 amino acids.